This T cell receptor beta chain was identified during a study of blood T cell repertoires in COVID-19. For the study at large: Acute and convalescent COVID-19 specimens originated in the United States, Italy and Spain. T cells, B-cell-depleted T cells, or PBMCs supplied cDNA or gDNA.

Germline V CDR1 and CDR2: KGHSH, LQKENI. Trimming removed 0 bases at V and 13 bases at J, with 10 bases between. This CDR3 contains 12 residues. The method was immunoSEQ multiplex PCR; TCRdb's version includes in-frame clones alone and lacks a portion of them. The table shows 55,000 to 65,000 clones, with roughly 80% occurring only once. The chain recombines TRBV18 with TRBJ2-1, with D possibly being TRBD2 (7 bases). Material for sequencing was peripheral blood. The receptor's source is a man aged 55 to 70 with acute or convalescent COVID-19. The CDR3 protein is CASSPPGGTQFF. In nucleotides, the CDR3 is TGTGCCAGCTCACCACCGGGGGGGACACAGTTCTTC.